This T cell receptor beta chain was identified in a study of blood T cell repertoires in COVID-19. Turning to the study itself: Samples came from the United States, Italy and Spain, spanning acute and convalescent COVID-19. PBMCs, B-cell-depleted T cells, or T cells were the source of the cDNA or gDNA that made up the material.

Sequencing was performed with immunoSEQ multiplex PCR; in TCRdb, only in-frame clones are kept and a portion is missing. The table includes roughly 250,000 clones, about 76% detected once. This CDR3 spans 16 amino acids. Germline CDR1 and CDR2: MDHEN and SYDVKM. V was clipped by 2 bases and J by 5 bases; unmatched bases: 7. This TCR was recovered from a woman in her sixties with active or convalescent COVID-19. V gene TRBV28 combines with J gene TRBJ1-3, with TRBD1 matching over 9 bases. The sequenced sample consisted of peripheral blood. DNA of the CDR3: TGTGCCAGCAGTTTAGGCATAGGACAGGGGCGAAACACCATATATTTT. Its protein is CASSLGIGQGRNTIYF.